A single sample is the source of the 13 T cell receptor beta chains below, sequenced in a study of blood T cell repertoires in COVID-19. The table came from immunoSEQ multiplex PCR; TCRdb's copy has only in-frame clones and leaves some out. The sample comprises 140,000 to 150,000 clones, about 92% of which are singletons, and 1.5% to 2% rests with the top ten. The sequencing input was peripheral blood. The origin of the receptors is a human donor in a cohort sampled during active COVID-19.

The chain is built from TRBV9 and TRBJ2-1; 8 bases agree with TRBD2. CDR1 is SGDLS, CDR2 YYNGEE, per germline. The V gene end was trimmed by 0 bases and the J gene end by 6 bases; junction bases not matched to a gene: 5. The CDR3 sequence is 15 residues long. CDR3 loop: CASSVDSAGGNEQFF. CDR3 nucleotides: TGTGCCAGCAGCGTAGACTCTGCGGGGGGCAATGAGCAGTTCTTC. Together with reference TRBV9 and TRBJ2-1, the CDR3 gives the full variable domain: DSGVTQTPKHLITATGQRVTLRCSPRSGDLSVYWYQQSLDQGLQFLIQYYNGEERAKGNILERFSAQQFPDLHSELNLSSLELGDSALYFCASSVDSAGGNEQFFGPGTRLTVL.

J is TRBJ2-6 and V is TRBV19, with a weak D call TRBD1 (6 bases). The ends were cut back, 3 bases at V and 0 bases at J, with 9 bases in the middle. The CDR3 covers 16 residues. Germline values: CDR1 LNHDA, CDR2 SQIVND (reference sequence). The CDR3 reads CASSMTGRSGANVLTF. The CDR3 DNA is TGTGCCAGTAGTATGACAGGACGCTCTGGGGCCAACGTCCTGACTTTC.

This CDR3 reads CASSHPRGQSYTF. In DNA, the CDR3 is TGTGCCAGCAGTCACCCCAGGGGACAAAGCTACACCTTC. The rearrangement joins TRBV21-1 to TRBJ1-2; the table gives TRBD1 as D, unverified against the DNA. TRBV21-1 is a documented pseudogene. The CDR3 consists of 13 residues.

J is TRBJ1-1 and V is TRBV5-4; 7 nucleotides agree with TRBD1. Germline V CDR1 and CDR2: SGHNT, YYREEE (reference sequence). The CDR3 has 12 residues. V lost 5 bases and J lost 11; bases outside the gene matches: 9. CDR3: CASSYPGQSAFF. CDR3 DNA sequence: TGTGCCAGCAGTTACCCGGGACAGTCGGCTTTCTTT.

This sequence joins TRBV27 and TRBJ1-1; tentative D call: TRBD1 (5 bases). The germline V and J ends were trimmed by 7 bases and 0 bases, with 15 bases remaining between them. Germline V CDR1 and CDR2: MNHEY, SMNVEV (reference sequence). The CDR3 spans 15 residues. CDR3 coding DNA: TGTGCCAGCAAAGCAGGGAGGAACTTGAACACTGAAGCTTTCTTT. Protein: CASKAGRNLNTEAFF.

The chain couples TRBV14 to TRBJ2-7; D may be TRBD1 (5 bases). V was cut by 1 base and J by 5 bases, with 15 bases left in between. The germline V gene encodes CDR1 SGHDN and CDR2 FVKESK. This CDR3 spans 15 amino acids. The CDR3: CASSQVGGRVNEQYF. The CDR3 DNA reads TGTGCCAGCAGCCAAGTCGGCGGCAGGGTCAACGAGCAGTACTTC.

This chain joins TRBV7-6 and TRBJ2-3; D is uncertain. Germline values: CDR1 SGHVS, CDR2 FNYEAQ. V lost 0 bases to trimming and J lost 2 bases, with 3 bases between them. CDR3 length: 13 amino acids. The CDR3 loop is CASSLAITDTQYF. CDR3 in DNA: TGTGCCAGCAGCTTAGCTATCACAGATACGCAGTATTTT.

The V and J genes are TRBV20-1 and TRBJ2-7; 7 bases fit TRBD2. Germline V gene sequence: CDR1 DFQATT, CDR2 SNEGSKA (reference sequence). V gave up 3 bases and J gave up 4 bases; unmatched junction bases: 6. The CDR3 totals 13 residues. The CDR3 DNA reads TGCAGTGCTAGTCCGGGGGGTCTTTACGAGCAGTACTTC. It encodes CSASPGGLYEQYF.

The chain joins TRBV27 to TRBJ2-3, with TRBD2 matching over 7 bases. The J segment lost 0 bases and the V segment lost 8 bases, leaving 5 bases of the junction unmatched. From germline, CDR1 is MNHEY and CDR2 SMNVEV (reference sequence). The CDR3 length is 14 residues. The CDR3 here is CASGDYPSTDTQYF. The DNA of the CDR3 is TGTGCCAGCGGGGACTATCCCAGCACAGATACGCAGTATTTT.

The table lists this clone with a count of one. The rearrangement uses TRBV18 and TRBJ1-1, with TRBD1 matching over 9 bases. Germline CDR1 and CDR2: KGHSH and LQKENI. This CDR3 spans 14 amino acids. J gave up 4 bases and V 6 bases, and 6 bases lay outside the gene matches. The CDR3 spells CASSRDRDTTEAFF. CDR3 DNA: TGTGCCAGCTCCCGGGACAGGGATACCACTGAAGCTTTCTTT.

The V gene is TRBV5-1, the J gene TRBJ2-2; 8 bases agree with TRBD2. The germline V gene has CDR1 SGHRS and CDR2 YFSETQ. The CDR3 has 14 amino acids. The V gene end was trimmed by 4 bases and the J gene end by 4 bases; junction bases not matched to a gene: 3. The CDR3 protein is CASSRGGSTGELFF. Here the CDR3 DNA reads TGCGCCAGCAGCCGGGGGGGTAGCACCGGGGAGCTGTTTTTT.

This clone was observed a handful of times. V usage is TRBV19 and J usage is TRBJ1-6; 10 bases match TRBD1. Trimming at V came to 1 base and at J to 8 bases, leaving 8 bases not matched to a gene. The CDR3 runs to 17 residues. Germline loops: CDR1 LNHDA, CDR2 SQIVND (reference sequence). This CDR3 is CASSIGTGTGVDSPLHF. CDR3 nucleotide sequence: TGTGCCAGTAGTATAGGGACCGGGACAGGGGTCGATTCACCCCTCCACTTT.

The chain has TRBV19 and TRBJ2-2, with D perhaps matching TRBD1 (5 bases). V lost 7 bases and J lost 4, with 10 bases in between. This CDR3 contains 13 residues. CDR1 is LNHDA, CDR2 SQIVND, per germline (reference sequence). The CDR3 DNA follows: TGTGCCAGTAATACAGGTCCCACCGGGGAGCTGTTTTTT. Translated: CASNTGPTGELFF.